A selection of T cell receptor beta chains follows, all from one sample in a study of T cell responses to AZD1222 COVID-19 vaccine. Data came from immunoSEQ multiplex PCR; TCRdb stores just in-frame clones and leaves some out. The profile covers 180,000 or so clones, with over 85% appearing a single time and around 0.97% taken by the ten largest. The source material was peripheral blood, sampled 28 days after the second dose of the MenACWY control vaccine. The origin of the receptors is an adult who received the MenACWY meningococcal vaccine as a control. The conserved cysteine and the conserved F or W are not part of the CDR3 here. The order of the fields is V gene, J gene, CDR3 protein.

v_call: TRBV5-1
j_call: TRBJ2-5
cdr3_aa: ASSPGTGGGETQY

v_call: TRBV3-1/TRBV3-2
j_call: TRBJ1-2
cdr3_aa: ASRSPPGQGAGGYT

v_call: TRBV19
j_call: TRBJ1-1
cdr3_aa: ASADPNTEAF

v_call: TRBV4-1
j_call: TRBJ1-5
cdr3_aa: ASSRLVATGNQPQH

v_call: TRBV9
j_call: TRBJ2-3
cdr3_aa: ASSFGTSGEQY

v_call: TRBV3-1/TRBV3-2
j_call: TRBJ2-2
cdr3_aa: ASSQAIYTGELF

v_call: TRBV7-9
j_call: TRBJ1-5
cdr3_aa: ASSLSGGNQPQH

v_call: TRBV2
j_call: TRBJ1-1
cdr3_aa: ASSSFPGQGVEAF

v_call: TRBV27
j_call: TRBJ2-2
cdr3_aa: ASSLGTGSTGELF

v_call: TRBV28
j_call: TRBJ1-6
cdr3_aa: ASRLGINSPLH

v_call: TRBV3-1/TRBV3-2
j_call: TRBJ1-6
cdr3_aa: ASSLGVQRNSPLH

v_call: TRBV7-2
j_call: TRBJ1-3
cdr3_aa: ASSPPGGAGNTIY

v_call: TRBV6-6
j_call: TRBJ2-7
cdr3_aa: ASSSRYEQY

v_call: TRBV5-4
j_call: TRBJ2-7
cdr3_aa: ASSLGTSGYEQY

v_call: TRBV6-5
j_call: TRBJ2-7
cdr3_aa: ASRRQGYEQY

v_call: TRBV5-4
j_call: TRBJ2-1
cdr3_aa: ASSRDSRSYNEQF

v_call: TRBV2
j_call: TRBJ2-5
cdr3_aa: ASSLNIEETQY

v_call: TRBV30
j_call: TRBJ1-4
cdr3_aa: AWSRTGPNEKLF

v_call: TRBV12-3/TRBV12-4
j_call: TRBJ2-3
cdr3_aa: ASSMAGTMQY

v_call: TRBV5-4
j_call: TRBJ1-3
cdr3_aa: ASSLDSQRGNTIY

v_call: TRBV11-3
j_call: TRBJ2-1
cdr3_aa: ASSLGAASYNEQF

v_call: TRBV30
j_call: TRBJ1-1
cdr3_aa: AWRGQGGLSEAF

v_call: TRBV28
j_call: TRBJ2-3
cdr3_aa: ASSLSGQGLADTQY

v_call: TRBV4-3
j_call: TRBJ1-5
cdr3_aa: ASSPRLPGEGWSNQPQH

v_call: TRBV6-2/TRBV6-3
j_call: TRBJ2-2
cdr3_aa: ASSSAFGMPAGELF